A single sample gave rise to the 9 T cell receptor beta chains below, sequenced in a study of blood T cell repertoires in COVID-19. Repertoires were generated with immunoSEQ multiplex PCR, while TCRdb's copy carries only in-frame clones and drops some. This sample carries 200,000 to 300,000 clones, 88% of them seen once, and the ten largest clones take roughly 4%. Sequencing used peripheral blood. The receptors come from a man between 60 and 75 years old who had recovered from COVID-19.

This clone was detected a few times. The chain has TRBV18 and TRBJ1-5; the D gene is possibly TRBD1 (5 bases). Germline values: CDR1 KGHSH, CDR2 LQKENI. Trimming removed 3 bases at V and 2 bases at J, with 11 bases between. This CDR3 contains 15 residues. The CDR3 reads CASSPTQGGNQPQHF. As DNA, the CDR3 is TGTGCCAGCTCACCCACCCAAGGGGGCAATCAGCCCCAGCATTTT.

This chain joins TRBV19 and TRBJ1-5, with 9 bases aligning to TRBD1. Germline trimming cut 0 bases from V and 6 bases from J; bases unmatched to any gene: 6. This CDR3 has 16 amino acids. CDR1 and CDR2 from the germline V gene are LNHDA and SQIVND (reference sequence). The CDR3 sequence: CASSIDGGQGGQPQHF. The CDR3, as DNA: TGTGCCAGTAGTATAGATGGGGGACAGGGCGGTCAGCCCCAGCATTTT.

This clone was counted once. The V gene is TRBV12-3 or TRBV12-4, the J gene TRBJ1-1; D perhaps matches TRBD1 (6 bases). V lost 0 bases, J lost 10 bases, and 9 bases lay in between. This CDR3 spans 12 amino acids. The CDR3, as DNA: TGTGCCAGCAGTTTAGCAGCCAGGGGAGCTTTCTTT. This encodes CASSLAARGAFF.

This rearrangement joins TRBV2 to TRBJ1-1; TRBD1 is a possible D gene (6 bases). V lost 0 bases to trimming and J lost 8 bases, with 16 bases between them. CDR1 SNHLY and CDR2 FYNNEI come from the germline V gene. This CDR3 spans 15 amino acids. The CDR3 coding sequence is TGTGCCAGCAGTGAAGCAGGGTCAGGGGTGGTAGAAGCTTTCTTT. Its protein product is CASSEAGSGVVEAFF.

V usage is TRBV7-2 and J usage is TRBJ2-3, with no clear D. V was trimmed by 5 bases and J by 0 bases, leaving 9 bases between them. This CDR3 is built from 14 residues. The germline V gene encodes CDR1 SGHTA and CDR2 FQGNSA. The CDR3 loop is CASSQAGSTDTQYF. DNA of the CDR3: TGTGCCAGCAGCCAAGCTGGTAGCACAGATACGCAGTATTTT.

CDR3 sequence: CASSLGGLAGQQFF. For the CDR3, the DNA is TGTGCCAGCAGCTTAGGAGGACTAGCGGGGCAGCAGTTCTTC. This rearrangement joins TRBV11-2 to TRBJ2-1, with TRBD2 matching over 12 bases. This CDR3 is built from 14 residues. V gave up 1 base and J gave up 11 bases; unmatched junction bases: 3. Germline V CDR1 and CDR2: SGHAT, FQNNGV.

J is TRBJ2-3 and V is TRBV24-1; 13 positions agree with TRBD2. The CDR3 loop spans 18 amino acids. V shed 9 bases, J shed 1 base, and the junction held 12 bases outside the gene matches. Per the germline V gene, CDR1 is KGHDR and CDR2 is SFDVKD. The CDR3 loop reads CATSGTPTSGGRTDTQYF. The DNA of the CDR3 is TGTGCCACCTCCGGGACACCGACTAGCGGGGGGCGCACAGATACGCAGTATTTT.

V gene TRBV5-1 combines with J gene TRBJ2-7; 10 positions agree with TRBD2. This CDR3 contains 14 residues. Per the germline V gene, CDR1 is SGHRS and CDR2 is YFSETQ. Trimming took 0 bases from V and 6 from J; bases not matched to a gene: 3. CDR3 region: CASSLEAGGPEQYF. CDR3 DNA sequence: TGCGCCAGCAGCTTGGAAGCGGGGGGGCCCGAGCAGTACTTC.

V is TRBV5-6 and J is TRBJ2-7; D may be TRBD1 (6 bases). Trimming stripped 1 base from V and 2 bases from J, with 13 bases between. Germline values: CDR1 SGHDT, CDR2 YYEEEE. The length of the CDR3 is 15 residues. CDR3 protein: CASSLWGLLTYEQYF. DNA of the CDR3: TGTGCCAGCAGCTTGTGGGGGCTATTGACCTACGAGCAGTACTTC.